The T cell receptor (beta chain) under discussion was sequenced for a study of Graves' ophthalmopathy and Graves' hyperthyroidism (dated by TCRdb to between 2017 and 2018). Notes on the research overall: Stable hyperthyroidism was defined as no progression to ophthalmopathy within 18 months of follow-up. An independent validation cohort comprised roughly 20 hyperthyroidism patients and some 16 patients who later progressed from hyperthyroidism to ophthalmopathy. A discovery set of about a hundred patients (around 45 ophthalmopathy, 55 to 60 stable hyperthyroidism) was enrolled to explore V-J signatures distinguishing ophthalmopathy from hyperthyroidism. In over 5 hyperthyroidism patients, the T-cell repertoire of thyroid tissue was compared with the T-cell repertoire of blood. The study used TCR beta repertoire signatures to distinguish Graves' ophthalmopathy from Graves' hyperthyroidism and to predict progression to ophthalmopathy. Following sample collection, hyperthyroidism patients were given methimazole at a starting dose of 30 mg daily, and ophthalmopathy patients were given high-dose intravenous methylprednisolone. In total, around 140 blood samples were TCR-sequenced: around 42 ophthalmopathy, 75 hyperthyroidism and about 17 hyperthyroidism-to-ophthalmopathy patients. General study outcomes and caveats: In validation, the model predicted ophthalmopathy progression with about 71% sensitivity and around 72% specificity; approximately 12 predicted patients were CT-confirmed with GO in a median of about 6.2 months. No statistical method was used to predetermine the sample size, and group allocation was not hidden from the investigators. Among expanded thyroid clonotypes with frequency above 0.001, most also showed up in blood, which suggests that blood repertoires may reflect the thyroid immune response. The 13-signature model separated ophthalmopathy from stable hyperthyroidism with roughly 90% sensitivity and around 81% specificity in cross-validation, and 80%/75% in the test set.

Hyperthyroidism patients were newly diagnosed, were aged 18 to 65 years, and had a disease duration under 2 months. Patients were excluded if they had other autoimmune diseases, uncontrolled infections, pregnancy or lactation. Clinical symptoms, serum thyroxine, TRAb, thyroid ultrasound and orbital computed tomography formed the basis of the diagnosis. Total RNA was extracted using Trizol reagent, and RNA quality was checked on an Agilent 2100 Bioanalyzer. Notes on this clonotype: Its binding antigen is unknown. Base qualities were left out, and no much larger clone turns up one base away.

For repertoire sequencing, the TCR beta CDR3 regions were amplified from RNA transcripts. The first round was an RT-PCR using HTBI primers with the Qiagen OneStep RT-PCR kit, and this first round was followed by a second-round multiplex PCR, then size selection and purification. The libraries underwent paired-end sequencing with 100 bp reads on an Illumina HiSeq2000. The study's own analysis went as follows. SOAPnuke was used to process the reads, throwing out any read that had adapters, had uncalled bases, had a mean Phred below 15, or lacked an exact constant-primer or identifier match. COPE v1.2.5 was used to merge the high-quality paired reads. Each unique nucleotide sequence was defined as a clonotype, and clonotypes were aligned to IMGT TRB V, D and J references with MiTCR v1.1. The analysis was limited to V-J combinations with a frequency above 0.0001, which together covered roughly 99% of repertoires. For each V-J combination, a TCR clonal expansion and chaos score was defined as F50 clonal expansion divided by the chaos observed in the TCRdist matrix. Welch's t-statistics and random forest were used to reduce features to 13 V-J combinations, which were fed into a naive Bayes classifier. The Morisita-Horn index was used to measure how similar the thyroid and blood repertoires were. The public reads were reprocessed in TCRdb via fastp at Q25 and MiXCR, keeping in-frame beta chains. Rows with one shared CDR3 protein collapse into an entry with the most common genes and DNA. These V and J calls originate from TCRdb's pipeline instead of the authors' own analysis. This sample holds over a million distinct CDR3 sequences; roughly two fifths were observed only once. Together, the top ten hold over 8.5% of the sample.

The CDR3 runs 15 residues from the cysteine to the phenylalanine. Of the read, only the CDR3 DNA is kept; its 45 bases are in frame from base 1. The junction shows trimming of 4 bases on V and 7 bases on J, plus 20 bases between the germline ends. According to the germline V gene (reference sequence), CDR1 reads SGHNT and CDR2 reads YYREEE. This TCR was recovered from an adult man with Graves' hyperthyroidism. What was sequenced was peripheral blood or thyroid tissue (not recorded which). The rearranged segments are TRBV5-4 and TRBJ1-2, with no confident D gene call. CDR3 reads: CASSLAGGQVGGYTF. The DNA is TGTGCCAGCAGCCTCGCAGGCGGGCAGGTCGGTGGCTACACCTTC.